The T cell receptor (beta chain) described here comes from a study of shared clonotypes between healthy human individuals. Study-wide context: Each donor had three CD4 naive, three CD4 memory, two CD8 naive and one CD8 memory plate. Study findings and constraints: It was expected that sequencing depth would affect clonotype sharing among donors.

The protocol was immunoSEQ multiplex PCR, while the TCRdb copy is restricted to in-frame clones and leaves out a portion. The sample yields a few million clones, 85% to 95% seen once. CDR3 size: 13 residues. V lost 0 bases and J lost 7, with 10 bases in between. Germline values: CDR1 MNHEY, CDR2 SVGAGI. Details on this clone: No antigen is known for it.

This receptor was obtained from a man aged 18 to 30 in good health. Some clones in this sample may be carry-over from other donors' samples. The sample was naive CD4+ T cells from PBMCs. Indicated subset: CD45RA+ positively selected. This chain links TRBV6-5 with TRBJ2-7; D not certain. This chain's CDR3 is CASSYSDRLEQYF. The CDR3 DNA is TGTGCCAGCAGTTACTCGGACCGTCTAGAGCAGTACTTC.